Listed below are T cell receptor beta chains from one sample, sequenced in a study of cytomegalovirus exposure and HLA in healthy donors. Using immunoSEQ multiplex PCR, the repertoire was profiled, and TCRdb retains in-frame clones only, with some absent. The sample has over 150,000 clones, around 75% seen once. The sequencing input was PBMCs. Receptors were obtained from a human donor in good health. Both conserved end residues are part of each CDR3. The D gene is left open where the match is weak. Some rows have no size entry. The others give once, few or many, or a class for an expanded clone.

clone_size: .; j_call: TRBJ1-2; v_call: TRBV5-6; d_call: TRBD1; cdr3_aa: CASRQTGGVYGYTF; cdr3_nt: TGTGCCAGCAGGCAGACAGGGGGCGTCTATGGCTACACCTTC
clone_size: .; j_call: TRBJ1-2; v_call: TRBV27; d_call: .; cdr3_aa: CASSLSIGGVAGYTF; cdr3_nt: TGTGCCAGCAGTTTATCGATAGGCGGGGTCGCTGGCTACACCTTC
clone_size: once; j_call: TRBJ2-7; v_call: TRBV7-9; d_call: TRBD2; cdr3_aa: CASSLTSEAEQYF; cdr3_nt: TGTGCCAGCAGCTTAACTAGCGAGGCCGAGCAGTACTTC
clone_size: few; j_call: TRBJ2-2; v_call: TRBV7-2; d_call: .; cdr3_aa: CASSRTGGDTGELFF; cdr3_nt: TGTGCCAGCAGCCGAACAGGGGGGGACACCGGGGAGCTGTTTTTT
clone_size: .; j_call: TRBJ2-7; v_call: TRBV6-1; d_call: .; cdr3_aa: CASSEGHPYPYEQYF; cdr3_nt: TGTGCCAGCAGTGAAGGACACCCTTATCCTTACGAGCAGTACTTC
clone_size: .; j_call: TRBJ1-1; v_call: TRBV2; d_call: TRBD1; cdr3_aa: CASSPGQGTEAFF; cdr3_nt: TGTGCCAGCAGTCCGGGACAGGGGACTGAAGCTTTCTTT
clone_size: .; j_call: TRBJ1-3; v_call: TRBV7-6; d_call: .; cdr3_aa: CASSLPGVDTIYF; cdr3_nt: TGTGCCAGCAGCTTACCAGGTGTGGACACCATATATTTT
clone_size: few; j_call: TRBJ2-3; v_call: TRBV5-1; d_call: TRBD2; cdr3_aa: CASSLGLAGGRDTQYF; cdr3_nt: TGCGCCAGCAGCTTGGGTCTAGCGGGGGGTCGCGATACGCAGTATTTT
clone_size: .; j_call: TRBJ2-7; v_call: TRBV21-1; d_call: .; cdr3_aa: CASSIGQFTVYEQYF; cdr3_nt: TGTGCCAGCAGCATCGGACAGTTCACAGTCTACGAGCAGTACTTC
clone_size: .; j_call: TRBJ2-7; v_call: TRBV14; d_call: TRBD1; cdr3_aa: CASSPSGQGLSYEQYF; cdr3_nt: TGTGCCAGCAGCCCCTCGGGACAGGGACTCTCCTACGAGCAGTACTTC
clone_size: once; j_call: TRBJ2-1; v_call: TRBV12-5; d_call: .; cdr3_aa: CASLGGDEQFF; cdr3_nt: TGTGCTAGCCTAGGGGGGGATGAGCAGTTCTTC
clone_size: once; j_call: TRBJ1-5; v_call: TRBV29-1; d_call: .; cdr3_aa: CSVASTGPNQPQHF; cdr3_nt: TGCAGCGTTGCGTCGACAGGTCCAAATCAGCCCCAGCATTTT
clone_size: .; j_call: TRBJ2-7; v_call: TRBV4-3; d_call: TRBD1; cdr3_aa: CASSQGGTGARYEQYF; cdr3_nt: TGCGCCAGCAGCCAAGGGGGGACAGGGGCCCGGTACGAGCAGTACTTC
clone_size: .; j_call: TRBJ2-7; v_call: TRBV5-4; d_call: .; cdr3_aa: CASSLAVGSFHEQYF; cdr3_nt: TGTGCCAGCAGCTTGGCTGTGGGCAGTTTTCACGAGCAGTACTTC
clone_size: .; j_call: TRBJ2-1; v_call: TRBV27; d_call: TRBD2; cdr3_aa: CASSFGGGYNEQFF; cdr3_nt: TGTGCCAGCAGTTTTGGCGGGGGCTACAATGAGCAGTTCTTC
clone_size: .; j_call: TRBJ1-2; v_call: TRBV19; d_call: TRBD1; cdr3_aa: CASSTNWDRVNYGYTF; cdr3_nt: TGTGCCAGTAGTACAAACTGGGACAGGGTTAACTATGGCTACACCTTC
clone_size: .; j_call: TRBJ2-7; v_call: TRBV10-3; d_call: TRBD1; cdr3_aa: CAISLPPHGQGAYEQYF; cdr3_nt: TGTGCCATCAGCCTCCCCCCTCATGGACAGGGGGCCTACGAGCAGTACTTC
clone_size: once; j_call: TRBJ1-2; v_call: TRBV18; d_call: .; cdr3_aa: CASHGQTSNYGYTF; cdr3_nt: TGTGCCAGCCACGGACAGACATCTAACTATGGCTACACCTTC
clone_size: .; j_call: TRBJ1-6; v_call: TRBV7-9; d_call: .; cdr3_aa: CASSERFGETYNSPLHF; cdr3_nt: TGTGCCAGCAGCGAGCGGTTCGGGGAGACCTATAATTCACCCCTCCACTTT
clone_size: once; j_call: TRBJ2-7; v_call: TRBV28; d_call: TRBD1; cdr3_aa: CASSSPGQGAREQYF; cdr3_nt: TGTGCCAGCAGTAGCCCGGGACAGGGGGCGCGGGAGCAGTACTTC
clone_size: .; j_call: TRBJ1-2; v_call: TRBV7-8; d_call: .; cdr3_aa: CASSLGDTGYGYTF; cdr3_nt: TGTGCCAGCAGCTTAGGGGACACCGGATATGGCTACACCTTC
clone_size: .; j_call: TRBJ1-1; v_call: TRBV5-1; d_call: TRBD1; cdr3_aa: CASSLDRGSTEAFF; cdr3_nt: TGCGCCAGCAGCTTGGACAGGGGAAGCACTGAAGCTTTCTTT
clone_size: .; j_call: TRBJ2-5; v_call: TRBV19; d_call: .; cdr3_aa: CASSPGSNSETQYF; cdr3_nt: TGTGCCAGTAGCCCGGGATCTAACTCAGAGACCCAGTACTTC